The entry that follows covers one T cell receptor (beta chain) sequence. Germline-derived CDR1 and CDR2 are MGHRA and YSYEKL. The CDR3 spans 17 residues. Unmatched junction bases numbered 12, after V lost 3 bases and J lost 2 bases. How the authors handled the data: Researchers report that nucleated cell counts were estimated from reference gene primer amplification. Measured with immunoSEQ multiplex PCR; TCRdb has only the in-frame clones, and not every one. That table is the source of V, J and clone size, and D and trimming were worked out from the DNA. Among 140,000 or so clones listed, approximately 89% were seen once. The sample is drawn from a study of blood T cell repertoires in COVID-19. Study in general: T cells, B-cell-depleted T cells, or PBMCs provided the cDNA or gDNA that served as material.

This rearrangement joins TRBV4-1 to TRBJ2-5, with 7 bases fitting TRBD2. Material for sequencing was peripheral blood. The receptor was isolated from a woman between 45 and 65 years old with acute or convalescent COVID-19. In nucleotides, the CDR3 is TGCGCCAGCAGCCATCTAGGGGAGGGAGGGGTGCAAGAGACCCAGTACTTC. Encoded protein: CASSHLGEGGVQETQYF.